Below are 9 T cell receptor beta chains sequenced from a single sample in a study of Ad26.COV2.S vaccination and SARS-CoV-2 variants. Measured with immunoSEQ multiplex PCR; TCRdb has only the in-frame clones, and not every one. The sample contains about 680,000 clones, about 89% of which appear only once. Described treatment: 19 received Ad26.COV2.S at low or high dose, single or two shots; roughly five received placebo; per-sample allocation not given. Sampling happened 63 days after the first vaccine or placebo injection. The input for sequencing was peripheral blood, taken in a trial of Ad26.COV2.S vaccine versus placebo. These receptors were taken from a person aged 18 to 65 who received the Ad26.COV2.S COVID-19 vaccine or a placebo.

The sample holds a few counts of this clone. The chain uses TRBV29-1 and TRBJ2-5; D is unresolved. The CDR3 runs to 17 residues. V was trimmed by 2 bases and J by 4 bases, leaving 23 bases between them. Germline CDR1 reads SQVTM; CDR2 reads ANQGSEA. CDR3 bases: TGCAGCGTTGAACCCATCGGTTTAGCTTTTTTTGGAGAGACCCAGTACTTC. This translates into CSVEPIGLAFFGETQYF.

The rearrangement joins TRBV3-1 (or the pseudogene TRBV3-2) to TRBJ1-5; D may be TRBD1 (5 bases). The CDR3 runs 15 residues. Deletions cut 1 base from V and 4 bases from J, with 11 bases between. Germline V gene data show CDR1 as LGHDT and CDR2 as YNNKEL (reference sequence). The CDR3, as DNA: TGTGCCAGCAGCCAAGGAGGGTGGGGGAATCAGCCCCAGCATTTT. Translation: CASSQGGWGNQPQHF.

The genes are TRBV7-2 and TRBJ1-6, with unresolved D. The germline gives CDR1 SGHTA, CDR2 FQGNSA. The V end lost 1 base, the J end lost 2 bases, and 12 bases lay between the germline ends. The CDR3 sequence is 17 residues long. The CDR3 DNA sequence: TGTGCCAGCAGCTTAGTTCCTCAGAGCACCTATAATTCACCCCTCCACTTT. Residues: CASSLVPQSTYNSPLHF.

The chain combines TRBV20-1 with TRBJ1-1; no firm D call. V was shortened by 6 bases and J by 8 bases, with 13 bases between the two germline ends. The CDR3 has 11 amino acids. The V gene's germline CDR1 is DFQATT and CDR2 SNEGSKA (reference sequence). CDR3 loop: CSAGKITEAFF. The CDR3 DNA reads TGCAGTGCCGGGAAGATTACGGAAGCTTTCTTT.

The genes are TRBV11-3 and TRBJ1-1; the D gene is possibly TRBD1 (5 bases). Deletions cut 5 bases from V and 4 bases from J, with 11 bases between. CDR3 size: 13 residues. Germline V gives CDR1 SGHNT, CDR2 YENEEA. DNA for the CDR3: TGTGCCAGCAGCGGCGGGGGGGGCACTGAAGCTTTCTTT. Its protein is CASSGGGGTEAFF.

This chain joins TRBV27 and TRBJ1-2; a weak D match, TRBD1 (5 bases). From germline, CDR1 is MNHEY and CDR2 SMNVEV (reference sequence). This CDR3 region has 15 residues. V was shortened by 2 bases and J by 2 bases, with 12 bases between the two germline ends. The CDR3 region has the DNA TGTGCCAGCAGTTTAAGGGCCAGGGCCAACTATGGCTACACCTTC. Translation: CASSLRARANYGYTF.

This CDR3 is CASSGIGRPPGYTF. CDR3 DNA sequence: TGTGCCAGCAGTGGAATAGGACGGCCGCCAGGCTACACCTTC. The gene calls are TRBV2 and TRBJ1-2; the D is unclear. V was pared by 4 bases and J by 8 bases, with 17 bases between. This CDR3 is 14 amino acids long. Germline CDR1 reads SNHLY; CDR2 reads FYNNEI.

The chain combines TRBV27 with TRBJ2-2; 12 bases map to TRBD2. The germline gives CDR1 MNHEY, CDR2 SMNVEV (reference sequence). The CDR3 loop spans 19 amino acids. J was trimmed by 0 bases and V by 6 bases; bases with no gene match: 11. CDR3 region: CASSFLLAGGYTNTGELFF. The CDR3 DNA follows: TGTGCCAGCAGCTTTTTGCTAGCGGGAGGGTACACGAACACCGGGGAGCTGTTTTTT.

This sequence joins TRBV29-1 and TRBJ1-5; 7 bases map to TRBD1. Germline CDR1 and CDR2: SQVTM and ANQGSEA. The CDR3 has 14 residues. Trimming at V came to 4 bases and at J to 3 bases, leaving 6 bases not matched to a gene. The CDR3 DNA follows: TGCAGCGTTGTTGAAGGGGGCCTCAATCAGCCCCAGCATTTT. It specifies CSVVEGGLNQPQHF.